The text below deals with one T cell receptor (beta chain). Per the germline V gene, CDR1 is SGDLS and CDR2 is YYNGEE. Trimming took 4 bases from V and 10 from J; bases not matched to a gene: 9. This CDR3 contains 15 residues. These data originate in a study of blood T cell repertoires in COVID-19. Study information: Nucleic acid was either cDNA or gDNA, and it came from T cells, B-cell-depleted T cells, or PBMCs.

Assay used: immunoSEQ multiplex PCR; TCRdb lists only in-frame clones, some missing. Among 250,000 or so clones, 84% were seen once, and the ten largest hold around 4%. The material sequenced was peripheral blood. The TCR comes from a man between 60 and 75 years old with acute or convalescent COVID-19. V usage is TRBV9 and J usage is TRBJ2-1, with TRBD2 matching over 12 bases. The CDR3 coding sequence is TGTGCCAGCAGCCCGCTAGCGGGGGGGCCGGGGGAGCAGTTCTTC. Translation gives CASSPLAGGPGEQFF.